This T cell receptor beta chain stems from a study of blood T cell repertoires in COVID-19. About the research overall: Acute and convalescent COVID-19 samples came from the United States, Italy and Spain. The analysed material was cDNA or gDNA that came from T cells, B-cell-depleted T cells, or PBMCs.

This clone was observed once. The CDR3 contains 13 residues. The germline CDR1 and CDR2 sequences are SEHNR and FQNEAQ (reference sequence). Trimming left V 1 base short and J 6 bases short, with 10 bases between. Authors' data handling: Nucleated cell number was recorded as an estimate derived from reference gene primer amplification. Clones were sequenced by immunoSEQ multiplex PCR, and TCRdb holds only the in-frame ones, with some missing. The DNA was the basis for D and trimming; V, J and clone size are from that table. This table has 120,000 or so clones, roughly 80% appearing once. Sequenced material: peripheral blood. This clonotype was sampled from a human donor in a cohort sampled during active COVID-19. V is TRBV7-9 and J is TRBJ2-7; D possibly corresponds to TRBD2 (5 bases). The CDR3 protein is CASSLEGVSEQYF. The CDR3 nucleotides read TGTGCCAGCAGCTTAGAGGGAGTCAGCGAGCAGTACTTC.